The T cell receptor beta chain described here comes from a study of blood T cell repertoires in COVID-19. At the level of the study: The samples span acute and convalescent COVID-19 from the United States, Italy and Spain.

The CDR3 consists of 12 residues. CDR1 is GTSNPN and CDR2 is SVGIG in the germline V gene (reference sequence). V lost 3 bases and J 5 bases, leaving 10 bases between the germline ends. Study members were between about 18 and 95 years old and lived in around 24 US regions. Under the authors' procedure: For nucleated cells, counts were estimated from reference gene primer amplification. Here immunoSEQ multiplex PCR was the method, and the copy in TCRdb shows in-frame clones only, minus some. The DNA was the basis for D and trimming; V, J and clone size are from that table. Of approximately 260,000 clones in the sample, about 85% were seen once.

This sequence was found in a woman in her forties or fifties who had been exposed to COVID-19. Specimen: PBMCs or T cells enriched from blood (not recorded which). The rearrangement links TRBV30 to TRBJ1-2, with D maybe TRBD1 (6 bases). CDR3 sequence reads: CAWRGGGYGYTF. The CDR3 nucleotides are TGTGCCTGGAGAGGGGGAGGGTATGGCTACACCTTC.